This T cell receptor beta chain was found in a study of control samples from healthy donors and cancer patients. Sequencing used immunoSEQ multiplex PCR; TCRdb keeps in-frame clones, though not all of them. The table has 75,000 to 80,000 clones, roughly 89% seen once. Germline-derived CDR1 and CDR2 are MNHNS and SASEGT. The CDR3 contains 12 residues. J was trimmed by 14 bases and V by 1 base; bases with no gene match: 2. The TCR originated in a woman in her fifties or sixties with colorectal cancer. The chain uses TRBV6-1 and TRBJ2-1; TRBD1 matches 10 bases. Sample: PBMCs. This CDR3 reads CASSEGGTGEFF. The CDR3 DNA follows: TGTGCCAGCAGTGAAGGAGGGACAGGGGAGTTCTTC.